The 22 T cell receptor beta chains reported below all come from one sample, sequenced in a study of blood T cell repertoires in COVID-19 (TCRdb year 2020). The receptor library was made with the immunoSEQ multiplex PCR assay. TCRdb stores this immuneACCESS table with in-frame sequences only. Part of the clones is absent; in the studies checked, under half of the shortfall reflects unresolved V genes, and no reason is known for the rest. The sample table shows 200,000 to 300,000 clones, and approximately 86% are seen once. Of the sample, approximately 5.1% falls within the top ten clones. Source material: peripheral blood. These receptors were collected from a woman aged 55-70 years with COVID-19, enrolled during active disease.

The chain links TRBV18 to TRBJ2-1, with a tentative D call TRBD1 (8 bases). Trimming removed 4 bases at V and 2 bases at J, with 15 bases between. The germline V gene has CDR1 KGHSH and CDR2 LQKENI. This CDR3 has 16 amino acids. The chain's CDR3 is CASSLQGAGAYNEQFF. As DNA, the CDR3 is TGTGCCAGCTCACTTCAGGGGGCGGGAGCCTACAATGAGCAGTTCTTC.

The chain has TRBV4-3 and TRBJ1-5, with a tentative D call TRBD1 (5 bases). CDR1 is LGHNA, CDR2 YSLEER, per germline. V was pared by 0 bases and J by 5 bases, with 11 bases between. The CDR3 runs 15 residues. CDR3 loop: CASSQDTKGYQPQHF. For the CDR3, the DNA is TGCGCCAGCAGCCAAGATACTAAGGGGTATCAGCCCCAGCATTTT.

CDR3 protein: CASSPPGQGNTIYF. The CDR3 DNA follows: TGTGCCAGCAGTCCCCCGGGACAGGGAAACACCATATATTTT. This chain links TRBV28 with TRBJ1-3; TRBD1 agrees at 7 bases. The germline V gene has CDR1 MDHEN and CDR2 SYDVKM. With 5 bases clipped from V and 4 bases from J, the junction kept 5 bases outside the gene matches. There are 14 residues in the CDR3.

The CDR3: CASKVSGSVETQYF. In nucleotides, the CDR3 is TGTGCCAGCAAAGTGAGCGGGAGCGTAGAGACCCAGTACTTC. The chain has TRBV2 and TRBJ2-5, with 8 bases aligning to TRBD2. Trimming took 7 bases from V and 4 from J; bases not matched to a gene: 8. Per germline, CDR1 SNHLY and CDR2 FYNNEI. The CDR3 spans 14 residues.

The CDR3 is CASSYGGTGAGNTIYF. DNA for the CDR3: TGCGCCAGCAGCTATGGCGGGACAGGGGCTGGAAACACCATATATTTT. This chain uses TRBV5-1 with TRBJ1-3; 10 positions match TRBD1. Germline CDR1 is SGHRS and CDR2 is YFSETQ. With 3 bases clipped from V and 2 bases from J, the junction kept 5 bases outside the gene matches. The CDR3 has 16 residues.

CDR3 loop: CASSQRSGTGGFGSNQPQHF. The DNA of the CDR3 is TGTGCCAGCTCACAGAGGTCCGGGACAGGGGGGTTTGGAAGCAATCAGCCCCAGCATTTT. This chain links TRBV18 with TRBJ1-5; 11 nucleotides agree with TRBD1. Germline CDR1 KGHSH, CDR2 LQKENI. The CDR3 is made up of 20 amino acids. Trimming took 4 bases from V and 1 from J; bases not matched to a gene: 15.

V usage is TRBV19 and J usage is TRBJ2-3; tentative D call: TRBD1 (6 bases). CDR1 LNHDA and CDR2 SQIVND come from the germline V gene (reference sequence). CDR3 size: 12 residues. With 5 bases removed from V and 5 bases from J, the gap between germline ends came to 8 bases. The chain's CDR3 is CASSRGGDTQYF. Here the CDR3 DNA reads TGTGCCAGTAGTCGAGGGGGAGATACGCAGTATTTT.

This clone was seen more than once but under ten times. The DNA of the CDR3 is TGTGCCAGCAGTCCCGGGAGCTCAGGGTCAGAGACCCAGTACTTC. This gives the protein CASSPGSSGSETQYF. The V and J genes are TRBV28 and TRBJ2-5; TRBD2 is a possible D gene (6 bases). This CDR3 is built from 15 residues. Looked up from germline, CDR1 is MDHEN and CDR2 is SYDVKM. Trimming pared 5 bases from V and 4 bases from J, leaving 17 bases between.

CDR3 in amino acids: CASSIGWDTNGYTF. CDR3 nucleotides: TGTGCCAGTAGCATTGGTTGGGACACCAATGGCTACACCTTC. The chain uses TRBV19 and TRBJ1-2; the D gene is possibly TRBD1 (6 bases). Trimming removed 6 bases at V and 6 bases at J, with 17 bases between. Germline CDR1 and CDR2: LNHDA and SQIVND (reference sequence). The CDR3 runs 14 residues.

This rearrangement joins TRBV5-4 to TRBJ2-3; TRBD2 matches at 7 bases. The CDR3 is 12 amino acids. Germline V lookup: CDR1 SGHNT, CDR2 YYREEE (reference sequence). Trimming took 3 bases from V and 9 from J; bases not matched to a gene: 4. The CDR3 DNA reads as TGTGCCAGCAGCTACCAGCGGGACACGCAGTATTTT. Protein: CASSYQRDTQYF. The full variable domain, completed using reference TRBV5-4 and TRBJ2-3, is ETGVTQSPTHLIKTRGQQVTLRCSSQSGHNTVSWYQQALGQGPQFIFQYYREEENGRGNFPPRFSGLQFPNYSSELNVNALELDDSALYLCASSYQRDTQYFGPGTRLTVL.

In this sample, this clone turned up once. This sequence joins TRBV18 and TRBJ1-5; TRBD1 aligns across 7 bases. The CDR3 consists of 15 residues. Unmatched junction bases numbered 11, after V lost 6 bases and J lost 6 bases. Germline V gene sequence: CDR1 KGHSH, CDR2 LQKENI. The CDR3 DNA reads TGTGCCAGCTCCCCAGGGGGGGTGACGGCTCAGCCCCAGCATTTT. This encodes CASSPGGVTAQPQHF.

This chain connects TRBV12-5 to TRBJ2-1, with D possibly matching TRBD2 (6 bases). In germline, CDR1 is LGHNT, CDR2 FRNRAP. The length of the CDR3 is 14 residues. Trimming stripped 1 base from V and 4 bases from J, with 8 bases between. The CDR3 nucleotides are TGTGCTAGTGGTTTGGGGACTAATTACAATGAGCAGTTCTTC. As protein: CASGLGTNYNEQFF.

This rearrangement joins TRBV12-3 or TRBV12-4 to TRBJ1-2; 9 bases are a match to TRBD1. CDR3 length: 13 amino acids. Trimming cost V 4 bases and J 8 bases; bases outside gene matches: 5. The CDR3 sequence is CASSWLGTGGYTF. The CDR3 DNA reads as TGTGCCAGCAGTTGGTTGGGGACAGGGGGCTACACCTTC.

The chain couples TRBV30 to TRBJ2-7, with D possibly being TRBD1 (6 bases). Deletions cut 6 bases from V and 2 bases from J, with 11 bases between. The germline V gene has CDR1 GTSNPN and CDR2 SVGIG (reference sequence). The CDR3 sequence is 12 residues long. The CDR3 bases are TGTGCCTGTTCACAGGGTACCTACGAGCAGTACTTC. Translated, it gives CACSQGTYEQYF.

Regarding this clone: In the same sample, other DNA sequences code for this CDR3. The chain joins TRBV27 to TRBJ1-5; TRBD1 is a possible D gene (5 bases). Germline V gives CDR1 MNHEY, CDR2 SMNVEV (reference sequence). The CDR3 extends over 13 amino acids. Trimming took off 3 bases at V and 6 bases at J, with 9 bases between the two ends. The CDR3 protein is CASSLRGSQPQHF. As DNA, the CDR3 is TGTGCCAGCAGTTTGCGGGGCAGTCAGCCCCAGCATTTT.

The chain carries TRBV27 and TRBJ2-2, with 10 bases aligning to TRBD2. The CDR3 spans 17 residues. Germline assignment: CDR1 MNHEY and CDR2 SMNVEV (reference sequence). The junction had 7 bases not matched to a gene; V was cut back by 3 bases and J by 3 bases. DNA for the CDR3: TGTGCCAGCAGTTTTCAGAGACTAGCGGGTCACACCGGGGAGCTGTTTTTT. Amino acid sequence: CASSFQRLAGHTGELFF.

The gene calls are TRBV9 and TRBJ1-1; D ambiguous. V lost 0 bases, J lost 1 base, and 7 bases lay in between. The CDR3 is 14 residues long. Germline V lookup: CDR1 SGDLS, CDR2 YYNGEE. The CDR3 bases are TGTGCCAGCAGCGTAGGTATAGCGAACACTGAAGCTTTCTTT. Its protein product is CASSVGIANTEAFF.

The chain employs TRBV3-1 (or the pseudogene TRBV3-2) and TRBJ2-7; TRBD2 aligns across 16 bases. The V gene end was trimmed by 0 bases and the J gene end by 1 base; junction bases not matched to a gene: 3. This CDR3 is 18 amino acids long. From germline, CDR1 is LGHDT and CDR2 YNNKEL (reference sequence). CDR3 sequence (DNA): TGTGCCAGCAGCCAAGACCCGGGACTAGCGGGAGGGTCCTACGAGCAGTACTTC. Amino acids: CASSQDPGLAGGSYEQYF.

This chain links TRBV19 with TRBJ1-1; TRBD1 aligns across 7 bases. Losses at the gene ends were 3 bases for V and 4 bases for J; bases not matched to a gene: 11. The CDR3 loop spans 16 amino acids. Germline V gene lookup returns CDR1 LNHDA and CDR2 SQIVND (reference sequence). CDR3 nucleotide sequence: TGTGCCAGTAGTATGACAGAGACAGGGAGAATCACTGAAGCTTTCTTT. This translates into CASSMTETGRITEAFF.

The chain joins TRBV28 to TRBJ1-6; no firm D call. V lost 6 bases, J lost 2 bases, and 11 bases lay in between. The CDR3 contains 15 residues. Germline CDR1 reads MDHEN; CDR2 reads SYDVKM. The CDR3 is CASSRGNPYNSPLHF. The CDR3 DNA reads TGTGCCAGCAGCAGAGGGAACCCCTATAATTCACCCCTCCACTTT.

This chain connects TRBV19 to TRBJ2-1; 16 bases are shared with TRBD2. The CDR3 covers 20 residues. The V gene end was trimmed by 4 bases and the J gene end by 2 bases; junction bases not matched to a gene: 11. Germline loops: CDR1 LNHDA, CDR2 SQIVND (reference sequence). CDR3 in DNA: TGTGCCAGTAGTAAGGGGGCGTATGGGACTAGCGGGAGGGCCTACAATGAGCAGTTCTTC. Its translation: CASSKGAYGTSGRAYNEQFF. The full variable domain, its missing parts supplied by reference TRBV19 and TRBJ2-1, is DGGITQSPKYLFRKEGQNVTLSCEQNLNHDAMYWYRQDPGQGLRLIYYSQIVNDFQKGDIAEGYSVSREKKESFPLTVTSAQKNPTAFYLCASSKGAYGTSGRAYNEQFFGPGTRLTVL.

The chain uses TRBV24-1 and TRBJ2-1, with TRBD2 identical over 14 bases. Germline loops: CDR1 KGHDR, CDR2 SFDVKD. The CDR3 length is 17 residues. V was clipped by 4 bases and J by 6 bases; unmatched bases: 7. Here the CDR3 reads CATSERGLAGGGNEQFF. The CDR3 coding sequence is TGTGCCACCAGTGAACGAGGACTAGCGGGGGGAGGCAATGAGCAGTTCTTC.